Each of the 3 T cell receptor beta chains below was sequenced from the same sample in a study of blood T cell repertoires in COVID-19. Using immunoSEQ multiplex PCR, the repertoire was profiled, and TCRdb retains in-frame clones only, with some absent. The table records 100,000 or so clones, 80% to 90% of them present only once. Sequencing was done on a sample of PBMCs or T cells enriched from blood (not recorded which). The receptor set was obtained from a woman in her forties or fifties who had recovered from COVID-19.

The rearrangement links TRBV4-1 to TRBJ1-4; 12 bases are a match to TRBD1. CDR3 length equals 17 residues. V lost 2 bases, J lost 7 bases, and 8 bases stayed unmatched. Germline V gene data show CDR1 as MGHRA and CDR2 as YSYEKL. The CDR3 nucleotides read TGCGCCAGCAGCCAACGACTCGGGGACAGGGGGCGTGAAAAACTGTTTTTT. Amino acids: CASSQRLGDRGREKLFF.

The DNA of the CDR3 is TGTGCCAGCAGTAGTGGACGGGTTCCGAGGGCTAATCAGCCCCAGCATTTT. Translating gives CASSSGRVPRANQPQHF. This chain joins TRBV5-6 and TRBJ1-5; D unresolved. The germline gives CDR1 SGHDT, CDR2 YYEEEE. The CDR3 spans 17 residues. Trimming took 5 bases from V and 4 from J, leaving 22 bases between them.

This clone was detected a few times. J is TRBJ2-7 and V is TRBV2, with D unclear. V lost 7 bases, J lost 2 bases, and 9 bases lay in between. CDR1 and CDR2 (germline): SNHLY, FYNNEI. The CDR3 runs to 12 residues. CDR3 DNA: TGTGCCAGCAATGGAGAGCCCTACGAGCAGTACTTC. Translating it yields CASNGEPYEQYF.